What follows are 5 T cell receptor beta chains derived from one specimen sequenced in a study of CD8+ T cells in alopecia areata. cDNA prepared by RNA extraction and subsequent reverse transcription served as the template for sequencing. Produced via immunoSEQ multiplex PCR; TCRdb's table is partial and in-frame only. Recorded here are around 300,000 clones, none singletons. CD4, CD8alpha, NKG2D, NKG2ACE and other markers were used to sort pooled cutaneous lymph node cells. The sample consisted of CD4+ T cells sorted from a lymph node. Receptor source: a C3H/HeJ mouse with alopecia areata. MHC haplotype of the mouse line: H2-k.

A note on this clone: Any gene name here is a mouse gene name. The sequenced fragment ends 4 residues before the CDR3 boundary, so the rest is inferred from the germline J gene. The chain combines TRBV13-1 with TRBJ2-5, with TRBD1 matching over 7 bases. Germline lookup yields CDR1 NSHNY and CDR2 SYGAGN. The CDR3 runs 14 residues. CDR3 residues: CASSGQGTEDTQYF. The DNA read from the CDR3 is TGTGCCAGCAGTGGACAGGGAACGGAAGAC.

This clone was detected a few times. Gene labels here are mouse ones. The CDR3 extends 4 residues past the end of the read, so its final part is completed from the germline J gene. The sample carries other DNA sequences with the same CDR3. This rearrangement joins TRBV31 to TRBJ2-2, with D possibly matching TRBD1 (5 bases). Trimming stripped 0 bases from V and 0 bases from J, with 8 bases between. This CDR3 region has 15 residues. In germline, CDR1 is GKSSPN, CDR2 SITVG. Partial CDR3 DNA: TGTGCCTGGAGTCTTGGACAAGCAAACACCGGG. This gives the protein CAWSLGQANTG. The whole CDR3 region reads CAWSLGQANTGQLYF.

About this clone: All gene names here are mouse names. The read terminates 4 residues ahead of where the CDR3 ends, so the germline J gene completes it. The J gene is TRBJ2-3, the V gene TRBV31, with D uncertain. The ends were cut back, 1 base at V and 4 bases at J, with 6 bases in the middle. This CDR3 spans 12 amino acids. In germline, CDR1 is GKSSPN, CDR2 SITVG. CDR3 DNA, as far as it was read: TGTGCCTGGAGTCAATCCACAGAA. Encoded protein: CAWSQSTE. The whole CDR3 sequence is CAWSQSTETLYF.

This clone occurred a few times. Mouse germline and gene names are used. The missing CDR3 end, 4 residues past where the read stops, is filled in from the germline J gene. The chain recombines TRBV19 with TRBJ2-1, with unresolved D. CDR1 is FNHDT and CDR2 is SITEND in the germline V gene (reference sequence). There are 14 residues in the CDR3. Deletions cut 5 bases from V and 0 bases from J, with 9 bases between. The covered CDR3 bases are TGTGCCAGCAGGAATACACCTAACTATGCT. Protein sequence: CASRNTPNYA. The full CDR3 reads CASRNTPNYAEQFF.

About this clone: Germline and genes: mouse. Coverage ceases 4 residues before the CDR3 finishes, and the germline J gene fills in the end. V usage is TRBV5 and J usage is TRBJ2-5; 8 bases are shared with TRBD2. This CDR3 region has 15 residues. From germline, CDR1 is LGHNA and CDR2 YNLKQL (reference sequence). With V trimmed by 4 bases and J by 2 bases, 5 bases remained unmatched. Here the CDR3 reads CASSPDWGPQDTQYF. The sequenced CDR3 bases are TGTGCCAGCAGCCCCGACTGGGGCCCCCAAGAC.